Presented here are 18 T cell receptor beta chains from one specimen sequenced in a study of T cell repertoires in cytomegalovirus infection. TCRdb reanalysed the reads using MiXCR and keeps one entry per CDR3 protein. The sample holds about 830,000 distinct CDR3 sequences; less than 35% are singletons and the top ten take 9.5% to 15%. What these receptors recognize is not known. The sequencing used cultured CD8+ T cells from PBMCs, collected from culture after CMV antigen stimulation. The receptors derive from a human donor in good health (CMV status not recorded). Some clones in this sample may be carry-over from other donors' samples.

Worth noting for this clonotype: A junction boundary mismatches the germline segment, possibly from a read error. The J gene is TRBJ2-5, the V gene TRBV19, with a possible D match to TRBD2 (7 bases). The CDR3 runs 15 residues. CDR1 LNHDA and CDR2 SQIVND come from the germline V gene (reference sequence). CDR3 sequence: CASSLLLGGQATQYF. The CDR3 nucleotides are TGTGCCAGTAGCCTCCTGCTGGGGGGGCAAGCGACCCAGTACTTC.

The CDR3 region is CASSFETRSGYGYTF. In nucleotides, the CDR3 is TGTGCCAGCAGCTTCGAGACACGATCGGGGTATGGCTACACCTTC. The chain uses TRBV7-6 and TRBJ1-2; no clear D gene. V lost 3 bases and J 5 bases, leaving 16 bases between the germline ends. The length of the CDR3 is 15 residues. CDR1 and CDR2 from the germline V gene are SGHVS and FNYEAQ.

The table lists this clonotype with a few counts. The rearrangement uses TRBV7-9 and TRBJ2-4; TRBD2 aligns across 7 bases. V gave up 7 bases and J gave up 0 bases; unmatched junction bases: 6. The CDR3 spans 15 residues. Looked up from germline, CDR1 is SEHNR and CDR2 is FQNEAQ (reference sequence). The CDR3 bases are TGTGCCAGCACCCCTGGGGGGGTAGCCAAAAACATTCAGTACTTC. The encoded protein is CASTPGGVAKNIQYF.

J is TRBJ2-1 and V is TRBV15, with 9 bases fitting TRBD2. With V trimmed by 2 bases and J by 7 bases, 12 bases remained unmatched. CDR3 length: 17 amino acids. In germline, CDR1 is LNHNV, CDR2 YYDKDF (reference sequence). The CDR3 protein is CATSRRQKERGVNEQFF. Here the CDR3 DNA reads TGTGCCACCAGCAGACGTCAGAAGGAGCGGGGGGTAAATGAGCAGTTCTTC. The full variable domain, in which reference TRBV15 and TRBJ2-1 provide the parts outside the CDR3, is DAMVIQNPRYQVTQFGKPVTLSCSQTLNHNVMYWYQQKSSQAPKLLFHYYDKDFNNEADTPDNFQSRRPNTSFCFLDIRSPGLGDTAMYLCATSRRQKERGVNEQFFGPGTRLTVL.

This clonotype was counted a few times. The V gene is TRBV20-1, the J gene TRBJ2-5; D remains ambiguous. The CDR3 has 14 residues. With 3 bases removed from V and 5 bases from J, the gap between germline ends came to 16 bases. Germline V gene sequence: CDR1 DFQATT, CDR2 SNEGSKA (reference sequence). For the CDR3, the DNA is TGCAGTGCTAGCTCGGGCTGGGGTGCGGAGACCCAGTACTTC. This encodes CSASSGWGAETQYF.

This clonotype was seen a single time. This chain joins TRBV6-8 and TRBJ1-2; D possibly corresponds to TRBD1 (5 bases). CDR3 length: 12 amino acids. From germline, CDR1 is MNHGY and CDR2 SAAAGT. V was trimmed by 7 bases and J by 4 bases, leaving 10 bases between them. The CDR3 DNA reads TGTGCCAGCAAGGGACGGTTCTATGGCTACACCTTC. It translates to CASKGRFYGYTF.

As regards this clonotype: Mismatch with germline at one junction end may stem from a read error. The chain is built from TRBV27 and TRBJ2-3; 8 bases fit TRBD1. Germline V gene sequence: CDR1 MNHEY, CDR2 SMNVEV (reference sequence). The CDR3 extends over 14 amino acids. The CDR3 region has the DNA TGTACCAGCAGACTGACAGGGGGCACAGATACGCAGTATTTT. Translating gives CTSRLTGGTDTQYF.

This chain joins TRBV27 and TRBJ1-1; 7 positions agree with TRBD1. The CDR3 loop spans 15 amino acids. V shed 5 bases and J 5 bases; nucleotides not matched to a gene: 11. The germline CDR1 and CDR2 sequences are MNHEY and SMNVEV (reference sequence). CDR3 protein: CASSPGQRWRTEAFF. CDR3 DNA: TGTGCCAGCAGTCCGGGACAGAGGTGGAGGACTGAAGCTTTCTTT.

Ten or more counts support this clonotype. V and J are TRBV4-1 and TRBJ1-5, with D unclear. The length of the CDR3 is 13 residues. V was shortened by 4 bases and J by 7 bases, with 11 bases between the two germline ends. Germline V gene data show CDR1 as MGHRA and CDR2 as YSYEKL. The CDR3 DNA is TGCGCCAGCAGCCCACGGGAGGGACAGCCCCAGCATTTT. Translated, it gives CASSPREGQPQHF.

This chain joins TRBV3-1 and TRBJ1-1; D is unclear. The CDR3 has 14 residues. Per the germline V gene, CDR1 is LGHDT and CDR2 is YNNKEL (reference sequence). Trimming took off 3 bases at V and 4 bases at J, with 12 bases between the two ends. CDR3 loop: CASSQVRRATEAFF. DNA for the CDR3: TGTGCCAGCAGCCAGGTCCGACGGGCCACTGAAGCTTTCTTT.

The chain links TRBV6-1 to TRBJ1-4; D gene ambiguous. Germline values: CDR1 MNHNS, CDR2 SASEGT. V lost 6 bases, J lost 6 bases, and 11 bases lay in between. This CDR3 contains 13 residues. This chain's CDR3 is CASSGLSHEKLFF. The CDR3 region has the DNA TGTGCCAGCAGCGGCCTTTCCCATGAAAAACTGTTTTTT.

The chain carries TRBV2 and TRBJ1-2; D not resolved. V lost 5 bases and J lost 8, with 15 bases in between. Germline V lookup: CDR1 SNHLY, CDR2 FYNNEI. The CDR3 has 13 amino acids. DNA for the CDR3: TGTGCCAGCAGTTCCGGGAGGGCGGAAGGCTACACCTTC. This gives the protein CASSSGRAEGYTF.

As to this clonotype: One end of the junction varies from germline; a read error may be responsible. This rearrangement joins TRBV28 to TRBJ1-1; D is perhaps TRBD1 (5 bases). The CDR3 loop spans 12 amino acids. Germline V gene lookup returns CDR1 MDHEN and CDR2 SYDVKM. The chain's CDR3 is CVSRDLNTEAFF. CDR3 in DNA: TGTGTCAGCCGGGACCTCAACACTGAAGCTTTCTTT.

In this sample, this clonotype turned up many times. The chain couples TRBV7-2 to TRBJ2-7, with D perhaps TRBD2 (6 bases). This CDR3 has 15 residues. With 3 bases removed from V and 3 bases from J, the gap between germline ends came to 15 bases. CDR1 is SGHTA and CDR2 is FQGNSA in the germline V gene. The CDR3 protein is CASSFPGLLSYEQYF. The DNA of the CDR3 is TGTGCCAGCAGCTTCCCGGGACTTTTAAGCTACGAGCAGTACTTC.

This clonotype has only one observation. V is TRBV7-4 and J is TRBJ1-4; D not certain. V lost 0 bases, J lost 6 bases, and 11 bases lay in between. The CDR3 runs to 15 residues. Germline V CDR1 and CDR2: SGHVT, SQSDAQ. The CDR3, as DNA: TGTGCCAGCAGCTTAGCGCGGGGTATTTATGAAAAACTGTTTTTT. This codes for CASSLARGIYEKLFF.

This chain joins TRBV5-6 and TRBJ1-1; D gene unclear. The V end lost 4 bases, the J end lost 3 bases, and 10 bases lay between the germline ends. Germline values: CDR1 SGHDT, CDR2 YYEEEE. This CDR3 has 13 residues. In nucleotides, the CDR3 is TGTGCCAGCAGCGGAGGACGGTACACTGAAGCTTTCTTT. Protein product: CASSGGRYTEAFF.

The rearrangement links TRBV6-2 or TRBV6-3 to TRBJ1-2; TRBD1 aligns across 7 bases. The CDR3 totals 19 residues. CDR1 and CDR2 (germline): MNHEY, SVGEGT. With V trimmed by 8 bases and J by 3 bases, 24 bases remained unmatched. CDR3 DNA: TGTGCCAGCTTTACATCCGTCCGGGACAGTGAGGGGCGGGACTATGGCTACACCTTC. Residues: CASFTSVRDSEGRDYGYTF.

The chain employs TRBV7-2 and TRBJ1-1; maybe TRBD1 (5 bases). The CDR3 contains 14 residues. The germline CDR1 and CDR2 sequences are SGHTA and FQGNSA. V lost 0 bases and J 4 bases, leaving 9 bases between the germline ends. The CDR3 coding sequence is TGTGCCAGCAGCTTAGCGACAGCCCTCACTGAAGCTTTCTTT. This sequence encodes CASSLATALTEAFF. The full variable domain, rest sourced from reference TRBV7-2 and TRBJ1-1, is GAGVSQSPSNKVTEKGKDVELRCDPISGHTALYWYRQSLGQGLEFLIYFQGNSAPDKSGLPSDRFSAERTGGSVSTLTIQRTQQEDSAVYLCASSLATALTEAFFGQGTRLTVV.